Listed below are T cell receptor beta chains from one sample, sequenced in a study of regulatory T cells in long-lasting Graves disease. TCRdb fed the multiplex PCR reads into MiXCR, producing one record per CDR3 protein. This table holds 350,000 to 450,000 distinct CDR3 sequences, 12% found once. This same sample was also part of a study on T cells in Graves' hyperthyroidism and ophthalmopathy.

The specimen was peripheral blood mononuclear cells (PBMCs), collected at new diagnosis, from a patient treated with antithyroid drugs. Every receptor here comes from a woman aged 18-29 years with Graves disease. Both conserved end residues are part of each CDR3. D genes are given only for firm matches. Size tells how often a clone was seen (once, few, many) or the class of an expanded clone, and some rows leave it out.

j_call cdr3_length clone_size v_call d_call cdr3_nt cdr3_aa
TRBJ2-1 16 NA TRBV28 NA TGTGCCAGCAGCCGGGCCCCGATGGGGGCCTTAAATGAGCAGTTCTTC CASSRAPMGALNEQFF
TRBJ1-1 19 many TRBV28 TRBD1 TGTGCCAGCAGTTGGCCCACCCGGGGCAGGGGGCGAGCTGGGTTTGAAGCTTTCTTT CASSWPTRGRGRAGFEAFF
TRBJ2-1 14 NA TRBV7-3 TRBD2 TGTGCCAGCAGCCCCGCGGGGGGGCCAAATGAGCAGTTCTTC CASSPAGGPNEQFF
TRBJ2-5 14 many TRBV4-1 NA TGCGCCAGCAGCCAAGGAACAGGGCTAGAGACCCAGTACTTC CASSQGTGLETQYF
TRBJ2-1 15 many TRBV5-6 TRBD1 TGTGCCAGCAGTCAGGACAGGAGCTCCTACAATGAGCAGTTCTTC CASSQDRSSYNEQFF
TRBJ2-2 18 many TRBV6-5 NA TGTGCCAGCAGTTACTCGATAGGGTCGGAGGGAGGCACCGGGGAGCTGTTTTTT CASSYSIGSEGGTGELFF
TRBJ2-5 15 NA TRBV5-1 NA TGCGCCAGCAGCTTGGACAGGGTTGGGCAAGAGACCCAGTACTTC CASSLDRVGQETQYF
TRBJ2-7 15 few TRBV29-1 NA TGCAGCGCCCGGAACCGGGGGAGGTCTCCCTACGAGCAGTACTTC CSARNRGRSPYEQYF
TRBJ2-5 13 many TRBV28 NA TGTGCCAGCAGTTTATACAGCCAAGAGACCCAGTACTTC CASSLYSQETQYF
TRBJ2-1 16 NA TRBV6-4 NA TGTGCCAGCAGTGACTCCCCCGACCCGCGCAGCAATGAGCAGTTCTTC CASSDSPDPRSNEQFF